This T cell receptor (beta chain) is from a study of STAT5B mutations in CD4+ large granular lymphocyte leukemia. CDR3 length equals 15 residues. V was trimmed by 3 bases and J by 5 bases, leaving 16 bases between them. CDR1 and CDR2 from the germline V gene are MNHNS and SASEGT. Sequencing was performed with immunoSEQ multiplex PCR; in TCRdb, only in-frame clones are kept and a portion is missing. The sample shows about 30,000 clones, around four fifths of them seen only once. Findings and limits, study-wide: CD4-sorted patient repertoires seemed more clonal than healthy CD4+ repertoires. Compared with healthy controls (2/35), patient top clones favored TRBV06 (8/27).

As to this clone: The antigen remains undetermined.

The source material was CD4+ T cells from blood buffy coats. The V gene is TRBV6-1, the J gene TRBJ1-1; D not certain. This TCR came from a human donor in good health. The CDR3 here is CASSDQPNLGTEAFF. The DNA of the CDR3 is TGTGCCAGCAGTGACCAACCCAACCTGGGGACTGAAGCTTTCTTT.